The 20 T cell receptor beta chains reported below all come from one sample, sequenced in a study of cytomegalovirus exposure and HLA in healthy donors. Primers for the PCR totalled 60 Vbeta and 13 Jbeta. Profiled with immunoSEQ multiplex PCR; TCRdb holds only in-frame clones, not every one. The sample contains roughly 150,000 clones, 85% of which appear only once. The material sequenced was PBMCs. Receptors originate from a boy aged 2 to 9 in good health and CMV-seronegative.

The chain employs TRBV28 and TRBJ2-2; 12 bases line up with TRBD2. V was clipped by 8 bases and J by 4 bases; unmatched bases: 2. The CDR3 has 14 residues. Per the germline V gene, CDR1 is MDHEN and CDR2 is SYDVKM. CDR3 amino acids: CASLLAGGTGELFF. As DNA, the CDR3 is TGTGCCAGCCTACTAGCGGGGGGCACCGGGGAGCTGTTTTTT. Combining the CDR3 with reference TRBV28 and TRBJ2-2 gives the whole variable domain DVKVTQSSRYLVKRTGEKVFLECVQDMDHENMFWYRQDPGLGLRLIYFSYDVKMKEKGDIPEGYSVSREKKERFSLILESASTNQTSMYLCASLLAGGTGELFFGEGSRLTVL.

CDR3 nucleotides: TGTGCCAGTAGTACAGGGGCAGATACGCAGTATTTT. Protein product: CASSTGADTQYF. The chain has TRBV19 and TRBJ2-3, with D maybe TRBD1 (6 bases). This CDR3 has 12 amino acids. Germline CDR1 reads LNHDA; CDR2 reads SQIVND (reference sequence). The V gene lost 4 bases and the J gene lost 4 bases, with 6 bases spanning the gap.

The V and J genes are TRBV4-2 and TRBJ2-4; 7 nucleotides align to TRBD1. The CDR3 has 16 residues. The ends lost 2 bases at V and 3 bases at J; junction bases unmatched: 7. Germline CDR1 reads LGHNA; CDR2 reads YNFKEQ. The CDR3 region is CASSQQGEWNKNIQYF. CDR3 bases: TGTGCCAGCAGCCAACAGGGGGAGTGGAACAAAAACATTCAGTACTTC.

V is TRBV6-5 and J is TRBJ1-2; 9 nucleotides match TRBD1. V dropped 5 bases and J dropped 5; count of bases not matched to a gene: 3. Germline-derived CDR1 and CDR2 are MNHEY and SVGAGI. CDR3 length: 13 amino acids. The CDR3 protein is CASSRGTGYGYTF. In DNA, the CDR3 is TGTGCCAGCAGTCGGGGGACAGGGTATGGCTACACCTTC.

There are a few counts of this clone. The chain links TRBV4-1 to TRBJ2-7, with 11 bases matching TRBD1. The CDR3 loop spans 16 amino acids. V shed 3 bases, J shed 3 bases, and the junction held 7 bases outside the gene matches. Germline V gene lookup returns CDR1 MGHRA and CDR2 YSYEKL. This chain's CDR3 is CASSHASGQGVYEQYF. In DNA, the CDR3 is TGCGCCAGCAGCCATGCATCGGGACAGGGGGTCTACGAGCAGTACTTC.

This clone was seen just once. The chain links TRBV28 to TRBJ2-3; 11 nucleotides agree with TRBD1. Germline lookup yields CDR1 MDHEN and CDR2 SYDVKM. Unmatched junction bases numbered 3, after V lost 6 bases and J lost 1 base. CDR3 length: 15 residues. In DNA form, the CDR3 reads TGTGCCAGCAGGGACAGGGGGCGACGCACAGATACGCAGTATTTT. It codes for CASRDRGRRTDTQYF.

This chain connects TRBV28 to TRBJ1-4, with D tentatively TRBD1 (5 bases). V was cut by 3 bases and J by 8 bases, with 19 bases left in between. The germline CDR1 and CDR2 sequences are MDHEN and SYDVKM. The CDR3 length is 16 residues. The CDR3 reads CASSFNERGGSEKLFF. In DNA form, the CDR3 reads TGTGCCAGCAGTTTTAACGAACGGGGGGGGAGCGAAAAACTGTTTTTT.

The gene calls are TRBV5-8 and TRBJ2-7; 7 positions match TRBD2. In germline, CDR1 is SGHTS, CDR2 YDEGEE. The CDR3 spans 15 residues. J gave up 10 bases and V 2 bases, and 15 bases lay outside the gene matches. The CDR3 spells CASSLYRRLAEQQYF. The CDR3 DNA is TGTGCCAGCAGCTTATACAGGAGACTAGCAGAACAACAGTACTTC.

V usage is TRBV25-1 and J usage is TRBJ1-2, with 8 bases lining up with TRBD1. With V trimmed by 5 bases and J by 7 bases, 15 bases remained unmatched. CDR1 and CDR2 (germline): MGHDK, SYGVNS. The CDR3 totals 16 residues. The CDR3 DNA reads as TGTGCCAGCAGTCCTTCAACAGGGGGTCAAGCGTTTGGCTACACCTTC. This sequence encodes CASSPSTGGQAFGYTF.

This rearrangement joins TRBV20-1 to TRBJ1-4; D ambiguous. Trimming left V 6 bases short and J 6 bases short, with 8 bases between. CDR1 is DFQATT and CDR2 is SNEGSKA in the germline V gene (reference sequence). The CDR3 is 11 amino acids. This chain's CDR3 is CSAPLDEKLFF. In DNA form, the CDR3 reads TGCAGTGCCCCCCTCGATGAAAAACTGTTTTTT.

This clone occurred once. V and J are TRBV9 and TRBJ1-1; D is possibly TRBD1 (6 bases). Germline V gives CDR1 SGDLS, CDR2 YYNGEE. The CDR3 extends over 15 amino acids. V was pared by 0 bases and J by 5 bases, with 14 bases between. The DNA for the CDR3 is TGTGCCAGCAGCGTAGATCAGGGGCCGGGGACTGAAGCTTTCTTT. Its protein is CASSVDQGPGTEAFF.

The V and J genes are TRBV5-1 and TRBJ1-2, with a tentative D call TRBD1 (5 bases). Germline V gene data show CDR1 as SGHRS and CDR2 as YFSETQ. V lost 4 bases to trimming and J lost 4 bases, with 14 bases between them. This CDR3 has 14 residues. CDR3 loop: CASSEGGGTYGYTF. In DNA, the CDR3 is TGCGCCAGCAGCGAGGGCGGAGGGACCTATGGCTACACCTTC.

The V call is TRBV2, the J call TRBJ1-5; possibly TRBD1 for D (6 bases). The CDR3 contains 16 residues. Germline-derived CDR1 and CDR2 are SNHLY and FYNNEI. The germline V and J ends were trimmed by 3 bases and 0 bases, with 12 bases remaining between them. CDR3 sequence reads: CASSDYGTYSNQPQHF. CDR3 DNA sequence: TGTGCCAGCAGTGACTACGGGACATATAGCAATCAGCCCCAGCATTTT.

The chain couples TRBV18 to TRBJ2-1, with a weak D call TRBD1 (6 bases). Germline values: CDR1 KGHSH, CDR2 LQKENI. V lost 3 bases, J lost 6 bases, and 21 bases lay in between. This CDR3 spans 17 amino acids. The DNA for the CDR3 is TGTGCCAGCTCACCTCGGGACATGTCGGACGGTCGCAATGAGCAGTTCTTC. It is translated as CASSPRDMSDGRNEQFF. Supplemented by reference TRBV18 and TRBJ2-1, the full variable domain reads NAGVMQNPRHLVRRRGQEARLRCSPMKGHSHVYWYRQLPEEGLKFMVYLQKENIIDESGMPKERFSAEFPKEGPSILRIQQVVRGDSAAYFCASSPRDMSDGRNEQFFGPGTRLTVL.

The chain is built from TRBV28 and TRBJ2-7, with TRBD1 as a possible D gene (6 bases). V lost 3 bases, J lost 5 bases, and 8 bases lay in between. Germline CDR1 reads MDHEN; CDR2 reads SYDVKM. The CDR3 runs to 12 residues. Here the CDR3 DNA reads TGTGCCAGCAGTTTGAAGGGGGACGAGCAGTACGTC. This sequence encodes CASSLKGDEQYV.

The genes are TRBV5-1 and TRBJ2-7; the D gene is possibly TRBD1 (6 bases). V lost 0 bases, J lost 5 bases, and 9 bases lay in between. CDR3 length equals 13 residues. Germline loops: CDR1 SGHRS, CDR2 YFSETQ. The CDR3 protein is CASSLGAGDEQYF. CDR3 DNA: TGCGCCAGCAGCTTGGGGGCAGGGGACGAGCAGTACTTC.

This clone was detected once. The rearrangement links TRBV27 to TRBJ2-5; the D is unclear. From germline, CDR1 is MNHEY and CDR2 SMNVEV (reference sequence). The CDR3 has 15 amino acids. V was pared by 5 bases and J by 2 bases, with 15 bases between. The CDR3 loop reads CASSPPGGLQETQYF. CDR3 in DNA: TGTGCCAGCAGTCCACCCGGCGGCCTTCAAGAGACCCAGTACTTC.

The chain links TRBV5-1 to TRBJ1-1; TRBD1 aligns across 10 bases. Germline CDR1 SGHRS, CDR2 YFSETQ. V was clipped by 5 bases and J by 4 bases; unmatched bases: 5. The CDR3 covers 14 residues. The CDR3 here is CASRAGTGATEAFF. CDR3 coding DNA: TGCGCCAGCAGGGCCGGGACAGGGGCCACTGAAGCTTTCTTT. The full variable domain, completed using reference TRBV5-1 and TRBJ1-1, is KAGVTQTPRYLIKTRGQQVTLSCSPISGHRSVSWYQQTPGQGLQFLFEYFSETQRNKGNFPGRFSGRQFSNSRSEMNVSTLELGDSALYLCASRAGTGATEAFFGQGTRLTVV.

The chain joins TRBV5-6 to TRBJ1-1; 7 positions match TRBD1. The CDR3 extends over 13 amino acids. Germline V gene sequence: CDR1 SGHDT, CDR2 YYEEEE. Losses at the gene ends were 4 bases for V and 5 bases for J; bases not matched to a gene: 5. The CDR3 sequence: CASSPKTGTEAFF. CDR3 DNA: TGTGCCAGCAGCCCCAAGACAGGGACTGAAGCTTTCTTT.

The gene calls are TRBV6-1 and TRBJ2-7, with D maybe TRBD2 (6 bases). With 6 bases removed from V and 3 bases from J, the gap between germline ends came to 18 bases. CDR1 and CDR2 from the germline V gene are MNHNS and SASEGT. CDR3 length equals 15 residues. The CDR3 bases are TGTGCCAGCAGGGCAAAGGTGGGACTGCTCTACGAGCAGTACGTC. Encoded protein: CASRAKVGLLYEQYV.